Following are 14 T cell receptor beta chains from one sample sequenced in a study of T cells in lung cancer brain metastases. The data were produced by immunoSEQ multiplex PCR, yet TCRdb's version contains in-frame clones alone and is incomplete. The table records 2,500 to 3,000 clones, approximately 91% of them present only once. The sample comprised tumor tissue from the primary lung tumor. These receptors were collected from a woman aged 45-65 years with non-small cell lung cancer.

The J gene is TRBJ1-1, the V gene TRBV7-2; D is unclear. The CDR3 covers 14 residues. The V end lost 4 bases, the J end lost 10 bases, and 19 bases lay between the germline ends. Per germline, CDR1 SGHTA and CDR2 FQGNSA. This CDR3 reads CASSSGRVSDGAFF. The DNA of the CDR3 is TGTGCCAGCAGCTCTGGGCGGGTCTCTGATGGAGCTTTCTTT.

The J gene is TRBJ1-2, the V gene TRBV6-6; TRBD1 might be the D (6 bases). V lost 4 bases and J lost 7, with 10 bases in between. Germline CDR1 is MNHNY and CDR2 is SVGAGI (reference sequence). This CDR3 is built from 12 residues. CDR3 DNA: TGTGCCAGCAGTTTAGGGGGGGTTGGCTACACCTTC. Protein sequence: CASSLGGVGYTF.

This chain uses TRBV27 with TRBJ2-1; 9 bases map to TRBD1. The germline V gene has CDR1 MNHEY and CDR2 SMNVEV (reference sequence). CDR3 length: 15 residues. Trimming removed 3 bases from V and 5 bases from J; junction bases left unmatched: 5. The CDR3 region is CASSFGTGLNNEQFF. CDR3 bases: TGTGCCAGCAGTTTCGGGACAGGGCTAAACAATGAGCAGTTCTTC.

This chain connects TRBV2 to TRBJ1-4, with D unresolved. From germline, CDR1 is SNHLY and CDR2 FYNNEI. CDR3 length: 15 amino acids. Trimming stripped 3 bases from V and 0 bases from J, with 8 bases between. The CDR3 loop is CASSERWATNEKLFF. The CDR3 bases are TGTGCCAGCAGTGAGCGATGGGCAACTAATGAAAAACTGTTTTTT.

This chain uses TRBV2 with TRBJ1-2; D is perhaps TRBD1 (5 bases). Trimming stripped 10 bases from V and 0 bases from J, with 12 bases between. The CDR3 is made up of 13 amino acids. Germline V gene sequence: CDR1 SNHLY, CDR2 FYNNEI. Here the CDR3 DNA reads TGTGCCACTTCCCGGACAACTAACTATGGCTACACCTTC. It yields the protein CATSRTTNYGYTF.

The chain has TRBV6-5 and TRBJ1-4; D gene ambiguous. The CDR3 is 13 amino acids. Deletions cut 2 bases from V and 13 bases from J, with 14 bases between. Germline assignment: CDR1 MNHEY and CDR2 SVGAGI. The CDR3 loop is CASSYQTKSRLFF. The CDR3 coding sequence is TGTGCCAGCAGTTACCAAACTAAATCTAGACTGTTTTTT.

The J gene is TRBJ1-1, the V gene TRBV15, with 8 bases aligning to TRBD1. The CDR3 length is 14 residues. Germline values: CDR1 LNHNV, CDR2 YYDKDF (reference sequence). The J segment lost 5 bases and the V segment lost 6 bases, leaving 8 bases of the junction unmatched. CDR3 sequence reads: CATSQDRGVTEAFF. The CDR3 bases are TGTGCCACCAGTCAAGACAGGGGAGTTACTGAAGCTTTCTTT. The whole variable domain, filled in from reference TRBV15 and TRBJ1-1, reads DAMVIQNPRYQVTQFGKPVTLSCSQTLNHNVMYWYQQKSSQAPKLLFHYYDKDFNNEADTPDNFQSRRPNTSFCFLDIRSPGLGDTAMYLCATSQDRGVTEAFFGQGTRLTVV.

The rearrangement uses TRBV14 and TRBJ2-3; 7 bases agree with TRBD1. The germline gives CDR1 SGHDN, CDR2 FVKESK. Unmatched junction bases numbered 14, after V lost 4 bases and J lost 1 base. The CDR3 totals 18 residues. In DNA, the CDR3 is TGTGCCAGCAGCCGCCGCCTCTTTGACAGGGCAGGCACAGATACGCAGTATTTT. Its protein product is CASSRRLFDRAGTDTQYF.

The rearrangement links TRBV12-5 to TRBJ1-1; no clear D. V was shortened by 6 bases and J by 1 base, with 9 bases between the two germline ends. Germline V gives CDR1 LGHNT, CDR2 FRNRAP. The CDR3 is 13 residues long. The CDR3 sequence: CASGPSANTEAFF. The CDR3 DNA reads TGTGCTAGTGGACCCTCGGCGAACACTGAAGCTTTCTTT.

For the CDR3, the DNA is TGTGCCAGCTCAGCATCAGGGGGCGGGAACACTGAAGCTTTCTTT. This codes for CASSASGGGNTEAFF. The chain combines TRBV18 with TRBJ1-1; 8 bases align to TRBD1. V dropped 5 bases and J dropped 1; count of bases not matched to a gene: 6. The CDR3 is 15 amino acids. The germline gives CDR1 KGHSH, CDR2 LQKENI.

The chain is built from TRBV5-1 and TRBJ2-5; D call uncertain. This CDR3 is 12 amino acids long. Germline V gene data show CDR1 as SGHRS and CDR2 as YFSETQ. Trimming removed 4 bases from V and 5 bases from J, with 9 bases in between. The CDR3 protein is CASSLAWETQYF. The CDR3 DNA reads TGCGCCAGCAGCCTGGCATGGGAGACCCAGTACTTC.

For the CDR3, the DNA is TGTGCCAGCAGTGATTGGATGGCAGGGGCTGGCTACACCTTC. This gives the protein CASSDWMAGAGYTF. The rearrangement joins TRBV6-1 to TRBJ1-2; TRBD1 might be the D (6 bases). V was clipped by 3 bases and J by 7 bases, with 15 bases between them. Germline V lookup: CDR1 MNHNS, CDR2 SASEGT. This CDR3 is 14 amino acids long.

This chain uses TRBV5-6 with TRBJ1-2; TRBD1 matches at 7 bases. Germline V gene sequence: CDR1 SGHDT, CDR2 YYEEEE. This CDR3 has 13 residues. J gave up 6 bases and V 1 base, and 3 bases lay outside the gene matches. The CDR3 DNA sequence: TGTGCCAGCAGCTTGAACAGGGGCGATGGCTACACCTTC. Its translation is CASSLNRGDGYTF.

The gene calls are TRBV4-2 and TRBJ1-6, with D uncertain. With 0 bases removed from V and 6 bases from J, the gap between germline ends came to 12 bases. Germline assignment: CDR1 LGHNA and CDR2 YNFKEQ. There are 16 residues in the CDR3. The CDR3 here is CASSQDLAVLNSPLHF. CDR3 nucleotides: TGTGCCAGCAGCCAAGATCTGGCAGTTCTTAATTCACCCCTCCACTTT.